Below, 24 T cell receptor beta chains from the same sample are listed, as sequenced in a study of cytotoxic CD8 clonotypes in ibrutinib-treated CLL. Sequencing used immunoSEQ multiplex PCR; TCRdb keeps in-frame clones, though not all of them. The sample holds some 150,000 clones, around 77% seen once. The sequences come from PBMCs, collected after 12 months of ibrutinib treatment. These receptor sequences come from a human donor with chronic lymphocytic leukemia.

The chain carries TRBV27 and TRBJ1-2, with a tentative D call TRBD1 (5 bases). Germline V gene data show CDR1 as MNHEY and CDR2 as SMNVEV (reference sequence). The CDR3 runs 13 residues. Trimming removed 4 bases from V and 8 bases from J, with 14 bases in between. The CDR3 region is CASSSGTAWGYTF. Written as DNA, the CDR3 is TGTGCCAGCAGTTCCGGGACGGCCTGGGGCTACACCTTC.

The chain links TRBV4-2 to TRBJ2-3; D might be TRBD1 or TRBD2, each matching 6 bases. The length of the CDR3 is 17 residues. Germline assignment: CDR1 LGHNA and CDR2 YNFKEQ. V was pared by 3 bases and J by 8 bases, with 24 bases between. The CDR3 DNA reads TGTGCCAGCAGCCAGCCTGGGCAGGGGCAAGGAGGGGGTACGCAGTATTTT. Protein product: CASSQPGQGQGGGTQYF.

The chain employs TRBV7-2 and TRBJ2-5, with D uncertain. The V end lost 6 bases, the J end lost 4 bases, and 9 bases lay between the germline ends. Germline lookup yields CDR1 SGHTA and CDR2 FQGNSA. CDR3 size: 12 residues. The CDR3 protein is CASSRNLETQYF. CDR3 nucleotide sequence: TGTGCCAGCAGTCGGAATCTAGAGACCCAGTACTTC.

The chain employs TRBV6-5 and TRBJ1-5; D remains ambiguous. Germline values: CDR1 MNHEY, CDR2 SVGAGI. The V end was cut by 5 bases, the J end by 3 bases, with 11 bases between. The CDR3 totals 14 residues. In nucleotides, the CDR3 is TGTGCCAGCAGTGAAACCGGCCTCAATCAGCCCCAGCATTTT. Its protein is CASSETGLNQPQHF.

The chain joins TRBV10-3 to TRBJ2-2, with D possibly matching TRBD1 (6 bases). This CDR3 is 16 amino acids long. Germline V gene lookup returns CDR1 ENHRY and CDR2 SYGVKD. Trimming left V 0 bases short and J 4 bases short, with 12 bases between. The CDR3 region is CAISESTGRGTGELFF. CDR3 sequence (DNA): TGTGCCATCAGTGAGTCGACCGGCAGGGGCACCGGGGAGCTGTTTTTT.

In its sample, this clone was seen a few times. The CDR3 nucleotides read TGTGCCAGCAGTTTAGGCGGTGGGGGGGAGCTGTTTTTT. As protein: CASSLGGGGELFF. The V gene is TRBV27, the J gene TRBJ2-2; no definite D call. Germline lookup yields CDR1 MNHEY and CDR2 SMNVEV (reference sequence). Trimming cost V 2 bases and J 8 bases, with 9 bases left between them. The CDR3 is 13 amino acids.

The CDR3 sequence: CASSLASGGQITYEQYF. CDR3 nucleotide sequence: TGCGCCAGCAGCCTGGCTAGCGGGGGGCAAATTACCTACGAGCAGTACTTC. This chain connects TRBV5-1 to TRBJ2-7; 11 nucleotides line up with TRBD2. The CDR3 runs 17 residues. Germline V gene data show CDR1 as SGHRS and CDR2 as YFSETQ. J lost 2 bases, V lost 4 bases, and 11 bases had no gene match.

For the CDR3, the DNA is TGTGCCAGCTCACCCGGGACGGCACTGAACACTGAAGCTTTCTTT. It encodes CASSPGTALNTEAFF. The V gene is TRBV18, the J gene TRBJ1-1; possible D gene TRBD1, 5 bases. The CDR3 totals 15 residues. Trimming shortened V by 3 bases and J by 0 bases, and 11 bases separated the two germline ends. Germline CDR1 is KGHSH and CDR2 is LQKENI. Looking up the rest from reference TRBV18 and TRBJ1-1 gives the full variable domain: NAGVMQNPRHLVRRRGQEARLRCSPMKGHSHVYWYRQLPEEGLKFMVYLQKENIIDESGMPKERFSAEFPKEGPSILRIQQVVRGDSAAYFCASSPGTALNTEAFFGQGTRLTVV.

A single count supports this clone. This rearrangement joins TRBV9 to TRBJ2-5, with D possibly matching TRBD1 (5 bases). The germline gives CDR1 SGDLS, CDR2 YYNGEE. The CDR3 has 14 residues. V lost 4 bases and J lost 1, with 11 bases in between. The CDR3 nucleotides read TGTGCCAGCAGCCCCAGGGATATCCAAGAGACCCAGTACTTC. This encodes CASSPRDIQETQYF.

This clone was found a few times. The rearrangement uses TRBV6-5 and TRBJ2-2; maybe TRBD1 (6 bases). The CDR3 totals 14 residues. Germline lookup yields CDR1 MNHEY and CDR2 SVGAGI. V lost 8 bases to trimming and J lost 0 bases, with 10 bases between them. The CDR3 nucleotides are TGTGCCAGCTGGGGGCCGTCGAACACCGGGGAGCTGTTTTTT. It encodes CASWGPSNTGELFF.

J is TRBJ2-2 and V is TRBV19, with 8 bases fitting TRBD2. J lost 4 bases, V lost 7 bases, and 11 bases had no gene match. The CDR3 has 16 residues. The germline V gene encodes CDR1 LNHDA and CDR2 SQIVND (reference sequence). Here the CDR3 reads CASTNTGGAGTGELFF. DNA for the CDR3: TGTGCCAGTACTAATACGGGGGGGGCTGGCACCGGGGAGCTGTTTTTT.

With regard to this clone: At one end the junction does not follow the germline gene, possibly because of a read error. This rearrangement joins TRBV28 to TRBJ2-2, with D tentatively TRBD2 (5 bases). From germline, CDR1 is MDHEN and CDR2 SYDVKM. The CDR3 consists of 14 residues. The CDR3 region is CASSLGLHTGEQFF. The CDR3, as DNA: TGTGCCAGCAGTTTAGGGCTCCACACCGGGGAGCAGTTTTTT. The full variable domain, its missing parts supplied by reference TRBV28 and TRBJ2-2, is DVKVTQSSRYLVKRTGEKVFLECVQDMDHENMFWYRQDPGLGLRLIYFSYDVKMKEKGDIPEGYSVSREKKERFSLILESASTNQTSMYLCASSLGLHTGEQFFGEGSRLTVL.

The chain carries TRBV27 and TRBJ2-2; D is undetermined. Germline CDR1 reads MNHEY; CDR2 reads SMNVEV (reference sequence). The CDR3 has 13 residues. V was clipped by 3 bases and J by 7 bases, with 9 bases between them. DNA of the CDR3: TGTGCCAGCAGTTTGTGGACGAGCGGGGAGCTGTTTTTT. Translated, it gives CASSLWTSGELFF.

The gene calls are TRBV7-2 and TRBJ2-5; possibly TRBD2 for D (5 bases). CDR3 length: 13 residues. Trimming left V 3 bases short and J 4 bases short, with 9 bases between. CDR1 and CDR2 (germline): SGHTA, FQGNSA. Here the CDR3 reads CASSFGLAETQYF. The CDR3 nucleotides read TGTGCCAGCAGCTTCGGGCTAGCAGAGACCCAGTACTTC. Together with reference TRBV7-2 and TRBJ2-5, the CDR3 gives the full variable domain: GAGVSQSPSNKVTEKGKDVELRCDPISGHTALYWYRQSLGQGLEFLIYFQGNSAPDKSGLPSDRFSAERTGGSVSTLTIQRTQQEDSAVYLCASSFGLAETQYFGPGTRLLVL.

This rearrangement joins TRBV7-2 to TRBJ2-7, with D possibly TRBD2 on 5 matching bases. CDR1 SGHTA and CDR2 FQGNSA come from the germline V gene. The V and J ends lost 4 bases and 8 bases respectively, with 15 bases between them. This CDR3 is built from 13 residues. CDR3 in amino acids: CASSSPGMSQQYF. For the CDR3, the DNA is TGTGCCAGCAGCTCGCCGGGGATGTCCCAGCAGTACTTC.

The gene calls are TRBV30 and TRBJ2-7; 10 bases line up with TRBD2. Germline V gene sequence: CDR1 GTSNPN, CDR2 SVGIG (reference sequence). The CDR3 has 13 amino acids. V shed 3 bases and J 8 bases; nucleotides not matched to a gene: 7. CDR3 DNA sequence: TGTGCCTGGAGACTAGCGGGATTTAAAAAGCAGTACTTC. Its translation is CAWRLAGFKKQYF. The whole variable domain, filled in from reference TRBV30 and TRBJ2-7, reads SQTIHQWPATLVQPVGSPLSLECTVEGTSNPNLYWYRQAAGRGLQLLFYSVGIGQISSEVPQNLSASRPQDRQFILSSKKLLLSDSGFYLCAWRLAGFKKQYFGPGTRLTVT.

The chain couples TRBV30 to TRBJ1-3; no reliable D call. Germline V gene sequence: CDR1 GTSNPN, CDR2 SVGIG (reference sequence). CDR3 size: 14 residues. Trimming stripped 4 bases from V and 0 bases from J, with 10 bases between. As DNA, the CDR3 is TGTGCCTGGATCCCAATAAGCTCTGGAAACACCATATATTTT. Translating it yields CAWIPISSGNTIYF. Supplemented by reference TRBV30 and TRBJ1-3, the full variable domain reads SQTIHQWPATLVQPVGSPLSLECTVEGTSNPNLYWYRQAAGRGLQLLFYSVGIGQISSEVPQNLSASRPQDRQFILSSKKLLLSDSGFYLCAWIPISSGNTIYFGEGSWLTVV.

This clone came up many times. The chain uses TRBV25-1 and TRBJ1-5, with D possibly matching TRBD1 (5 bases). Trimming shortened V by 6 bases and J by 0 bases, and 12 bases separated the two germline ends. The CDR3 length is 15 residues. The germline CDR1 and CDR2 sequences are MGHDK and SYGVNS. CDR3 protein: CASSLRGYSNQPQHF. CDR3 nucleotides: TGTGCCAGCAGCCTGCGGGGGTATAGCAATCAGCCCCAGCATTTT.

V usage is TRBV6-6 and J usage is TRBJ2-2, with D possibly matching TRBD1 (5 bases). CDR3 length: 14 amino acids. Trimming removed 6 bases at V and 0 bases at J, with 8 bases between. The germline V gene has CDR1 MNHNY and CDR2 SVGAGI (reference sequence). The CDR3 DNA reads TGTGCCAGCAGACAGGACCCGAACACCGGGGAGCTGTTTTTT. It yields the protein CASRQDPNTGELFF.

The V gene is TRBV5-1, the J gene TRBJ2-3; the match to TRBD2 covers 7 bases. This CDR3 is 18 amino acids long. CDR1 is SGHRS, CDR2 YFSETQ, per germline. Trimming removed 1 base from V and 2 bases from J; junction bases left unmatched: 13. The DNA for the CDR3 is TGCGCCAGCAGCTTGAATCCCACGGCTAGCGGTTACACAGATACGCAGTATTTT. This gives the protein CASSLNPTASGYTDTQYF.

The chain recombines TRBV18 with TRBJ1-2; 10 bases are shared with TRBD1. Losses at the gene ends were 2 bases for V and 5 bases for J; bases not matched to a gene: 8. From germline, CDR1 is KGHSH and CDR2 LQKENI. The CDR3 is 16 residues long. The CDR3 loop is CASSPDGTGATYGYTF. CDR3 DNA sequence: TGTGCCAGCTCACCAGACGGGACAGGGGCCACTTATGGCTACACCTTC. The entire variable domain, with the rest obtained from reference TRBV18 and TRBJ1-2, is as follows: NAGVMQNPRHLVRRRGQEARLRCSPMKGHSHVYWYRQLPEEGLKFMVYLQKENIIDESGMPKERFSAEFPKEGPSILRIQQVVRGDSAAYFCASSPDGTGATYGYTFGSGTRLTVV.

This clone was seen more than once but under ten times. V usage is TRBV2 and J usage is TRBJ1-2, with D hard to call. The CDR3 spans 15 residues. The ends were cut back, 0 bases at V and 5 bases at J, with 13 bases in the middle. Germline values: CDR1 SNHLY, CDR2 FYNNEI. The CDR3 coding sequence is TGTGCCAGCAGTGAAGCCCGGAGAGGCGAATATGGCTACACCTTC. It translates to CASSEARRGEYGYTF.

V gene TRBV6-5 combines with J gene TRBJ2-7, with D possibly TRBD2 on 5 matching bases. The CDR3 has 13 residues. V was clipped by 6 bases and J by 2 bases, with 11 bases between them. Germline V gives CDR1 MNHEY, CDR2 SVGAGI. The CDR3 DNA reads TGTGCCAGCAGGATGCCTAGCACCTACGAGCAGTACTTC. Its translation is CASRMPSTYEQYF.

This chain links TRBV27 with TRBJ2-3, with no clear D. Germline loops: CDR1 MNHEY, CDR2 SMNVEV (reference sequence). CDR3 length equals 13 residues. V was trimmed by 2 bases and J by 3 bases, leaving 6 bases between them. CDR3 protein: CASSLGRTDTQYF. The CDR3 region has the DNA TGTGCCAGCAGTTTAGGCAGGACAGATACGCAGTATTTT.